The 26 T cell receptor beta chains reported below all come from one sample, sequenced in a study of beta chain features in type 1 diabetes. Every isolated RNA sample was fully reverse transcribed, so sequencing captured expressed TCRB transcripts. This table comes from immunoSEQ multiplex PCR, and its TCRdb copy is limited to in-frame clones, with some not included. Among 900,000 or so clones listed, 15% to 20% were seen once. Sample: naive CD4+ T cells from blood. All receptors derive from a woman aged 18-29 years in good health.

The chain uses TRBV7-2 and TRBJ2-7, with 7 bases identical to TRBD1. The CDR3 runs 13 residues. Trimming took 3 bases from V and 6 from J; bases not matched to a gene: 5. Germline V gene sequence: CDR1 SGHTA, CDR2 FQGNSA. CDR3 protein: CASSFSPGGEQYF. The CDR3 bases are TGTGCCAGCAGCTTCTCACCAGGGGGCGAGCAGTACTTC.

V is TRBV9 and J is TRBJ2-3; a possible D gene is TRBD2 (6 bases). CDR1 is SGDLS, CDR2 YYNGEE, per germline. Trimming stripped 0 bases from V and 2 bases from J, with 13 bases between. The CDR3 has 16 residues. The CDR3 nucleotides read TGTGCCAGCAGCGTAGGATCCGGCGGGAACACAGATACGCAGTATTTT. This gives the protein CASSVGSGGNTDTQYF.

The rearrangement joins TRBV6-7 to TRBJ2-2; D unresolved. TRBV6-7 belongs to the ORF category, with a function that is uncertain. The CDR3 is 14 amino acids. V dropped 9 bases and J dropped 1 base, with 12 bases sitting between them. CDR3 region: CARGRRWNTGELFF. The CDR3 nucleotides read TGTGCCAGAGGGCGTCGATGGAACACCGGGGAGCTGTTTTTT.

This clone showed up just a few times. The V and J genes are TRBV6-5 and TRBJ1-1; 8 bases match TRBD1. The germline gives CDR1 MNHEY, CDR2 SVGAGI. V lost 6 bases, J lost 1 base, and 7 bases stayed unmatched. The CDR3 totals 15 residues. CDR3 in amino acids: CASRKRQGRNTEAFF. The CDR3 nucleotides are TGTGCCAGCAGGAAACGACAGGGGAGGAACACTGAAGCTTTCTTT.

The chain is built from TRBV18 and TRBJ2-5; possibly TRBD1 for D (7 bases). The CDR3 has 16 residues. Germline CDR1 KGHSH, CDR2 LQKENI. V shed 0 bases and J shed 0 bases, with 11 bases lying between them. The CDR3 is CASSPPPGGYQETQYF. CDR3 bases: TGTGCCAGCTCACCACCGCCAGGGGGGTACCAAGAGACCCAGTACTTC. Combining the CDR3 with reference TRBV18 and TRBJ2-5 gives the whole variable domain NAGVMQNPRHLVRRRGQEARLRCSPMKGHSHVYWYRQLPEEGLKFMVYLQKENIIDESGMPKERFSAEFPKEGPSILRIQQVVRGDSAAYFCASSPPPGGYQETQYFGPGTRLLVL.

There are a few counts of this clone. The J gene is TRBJ2-7, the V gene TRBV6-1, with 11 bases lining up with TRBD2. The trim removed 4 bases at V and 3 bases at J, leaving 5 bases unmatched. CDR1 and CDR2 from the germline V gene are MNHNS and SASEGT. CDR3 length equals 15 residues. The CDR3 bases are TGTGCCAGCAGTGCCTATGGGACTAGCGGCTACGAGCAGTACTTC. This codes for CASSAYGTSGYEQYF.

This clone has more than one count but fewer than ten. This chain joins TRBV2 and TRBJ1-5; D remains unclear. This CDR3 is built from 13 residues. With 8 bases removed from V and 5 bases from J, the gap between germline ends came to 13 bases. Germline V gene data show CDR1 as SNHLY and CDR2 as FYNNEI. CDR3 amino acids: CASCRHSDQPQHF. The CDR3 region has the DNA TGTGCCAGCTGCCGCCACTCGGATCAGCCCCAGCATTTT.

The rearrangement links TRBV9 to TRBJ2-3; TRBD2 agrees at 12 bases. The CDR3 is 16 residues long. V lost 0 bases and J lost 4; bases outside the gene matches: 3. CDR1 SGDLS and CDR2 YYNGEE come from the germline V gene. In DNA form, the CDR3 reads TGTGCCAGCAGCGTAGGACTAGCGGGAGCGGCAGATACGCAGTATTTT. As protein: CASSVGLAGAADTQYF.

This chain links TRBV11-2 with TRBJ2-7; 7 bases align to TRBD2. V dropped 4 bases and J dropped 4; count of bases not matched to a gene: 13. The CDR3 covers 16 residues. Germline CDR1 is SGHAT and CDR2 is FQNNGV. The CDR3 coding sequence is TGTGCCAGCAGCTACTCTTCGGGCGGGAGAGCGTACGAGCAGTACTTC. It yields the protein CASSYSSGGRAYEQYF.

J is TRBJ2-2 and V is TRBV4-3, with 9 bases identical to TRBD2. With 0 bases clipped from V and 0 bases from J, the junction kept 2 bases outside the gene matches. CDR1 is LGHNA and CDR2 is YSLEER in the germline V gene. The CDR3 runs 17 residues. CDR3 region: CASSQDVAGANTGELFF. The CDR3 nucleotides read TGCGCCAGCAGCCAAGATGTAGCGGGAGCGAACACCGGGGAGCTGTTTTTT.

In this sample, this clone turned up a few times. V usage is TRBV5-4 and J usage is TRBJ2-1; D may be TRBD2 (5 bases). The V gene lost 1 base and the J gene lost 5 bases, with 13 bases spanning the gap. Germline-derived CDR1 and CDR2 are SGHNT and YYREEE (reference sequence). The CDR3 totals 15 residues. In nucleotides, the CDR3 is TGTGCCAGCAGCTTGAGGCCCAGCGGAGACAATGAGCAGTTCTTC. Protein: CASSLRPSGDNEQFF.

Ten or more counts support this clone. The V gene is TRBV10-3, the J gene TRBJ2-1; TRBD2 might be the D (6 bases). Germline CDR1 ENHRY, CDR2 SYGVKD. The CDR3 runs to 14 residues. The V gene lost 4 bases and the J gene lost 10 bases, with 17 bases spanning the gap. Here the CDR3 DNA reads TGTGCCATCAGTGTTGCTAGCGCAAACCCAGAGCAGTTCTTC. It yields the protein CAISVASANPEQFF.

The chain recombines TRBV7-2 with TRBJ2-3, with D unresolved. V was clipped by 2 bases and J by 4 bases, with 7 bases between them. CDR3 length: 13 amino acids. CDR1 SGHTA and CDR2 FQGNSA come from the germline V gene. The CDR3, as DNA: TGTGCCAGCAGCTTATCGCCTCCAGATACGCAGTATTTT. Translated, it gives CASSLSPPDTQYF.

This chain connects TRBV2 to TRBJ1-1; TRBD1 is a possible D gene (5 bases). Trimming took off 4 bases at V and 1 base at J, with 10 bases between the two ends. Germline CDR1 and CDR2: SNHLY and FYNNEI. This CDR3 is built from 14 residues. In DNA form, the CDR3 reads TGTGCCAGCAGTGCAGGGTTGACGAACACTGAAGCTTTCTTT. Its translation is CASSAGLTNTEAFF.

This clone has a handful of counts. The CDR3 here is CASTRHGGAGELFF. The CDR3 bases are TGTGCCAGCACCCGGCATGGCGGGGCCGGGGAGCTGTTTTTT. The chain employs TRBV9 and TRBJ2-2, with a weak D call TRBD2 (6 bases). V shed 6 bases and J shed 6 bases, with 15 bases lying between them. Germline assignment: CDR1 SGDLS and CDR2 YYNGEE. The CDR3 consists of 14 residues.

The chain recombines TRBV9 with TRBJ2-1; 7 bases line up with TRBD1. This CDR3 is built from 15 residues. Per the germline V gene, CDR1 is SGDLS and CDR2 is YYNGEE. Unmatched junction bases numbered 9, after V lost 4 bases and J lost 5 bases. The CDR3 is CASSSTGSQNNEQFF. In nucleotides, the CDR3 is TGTGCCAGCAGCTCGACAGGGTCTCAGAACAATGAGCAGTTCTTC. The entire variable domain, with the rest obtained from reference TRBV9 and TRBJ2-1, is as follows: DSGVTQTPKHLITATGQRVTLRCSPRSGDLSVYWYQQSLDQGLQFLIQYYNGEERAKGNILERFSAQQFPDLHSELNLSSLELGDSALYFCASSSTGSQNNEQFFGPGTRLTVL.

The rearrangement uses TRBV7-3 and TRBJ2-1; 7 bases match TRBD2. CDR3 size: 15 residues. Germline loops: CDR1 SGHTA, CDR2 FQGTGA. J was trimmed by 9 bases and V by 1 base; bases with no gene match: 9. CDR3 sequence reads: CASSLNGGGPVEQFF. CDR3 coding DNA: TGTGCCAGCAGCTTAAATGGGGGAGGGCCCGTTGAGCAGTTCTTC.

This clone turned up a few times. The chain is built from TRBV21-1 and TRBJ1-2; the table's TRBD1 call for D was not verified on the DNA. TRBV21-1 is a pseudogene. The CDR3 length is 16 residues. The CDR3 bases are TGTGCCAGCAGCACCTTACCGGGACAGGGTAAGGGTGGCTACACCTTC. It translates to CASSTLPGQGKGGYTF.

The rearrangement uses TRBV9 and TRBJ2-5, with D tentatively TRBD1 (5 bases). Germline V lookup: CDR1 SGDLS, CDR2 YYNGEE. The CDR3 has 15 residues. V was shortened by 0 bases and J by 4 bases, with 13 bases between the two germline ends. In DNA, the CDR3 is TGTGCCAGCAGCGTAGACTCAGGACAAAGAGAGACCCAGTACTTC. Protein sequence: CASSVDSGQRETQYF.

Concerning this clone: The junction shows a germline mismatch at one end, possibly a read error. This chain uses TRBV6-6 with TRBJ1-5; TRBD1 aligns across 9 bases. Per the germline V gene, CDR1 is MNHNY and CDR2 is SVGAGI (reference sequence). This CDR3 is built from 12 residues. Here the CDR3 reads CASSYEDRGSYF. DNA of the CDR3: TGTGCCAGCAGTTACGAGGACAGGGGTTCTTATTTT.

This clone was recorded a few times. This chain links TRBV28 with TRBJ2-1; D may be TRBD2 (5 bases). The CDR3 totals 12 residues. Germline V gene sequence: CDR1 MDHEN, CDR2 SYDVKM. V was clipped by 7 bases and J by 10 bases, with 14 bases between them. As DNA, the CDR3 is TGTGCCAGCATCGGGAATCAAAGGGAGCAGTTCTTC. This encodes CASIGNQREQFF.

This sequence joins TRBV9 and TRBJ2-1; TRBD2 is a possible D gene (6 bases). CDR1 and CDR2 (germline): SGDLS, YYNGEE. Trimming removed 3 bases from V and 2 bases from J, with 12 bases in between. This CDR3 has 15 amino acids. As DNA, the CDR3 is TGTGCCAGCAGCGAGGCGGGGTTCACCTACAATGAGCAGTTCTTC. Protein sequence: CASSEAGFTYNEQFF.

This chain joins TRBV18 and TRBJ2-5; weak D call: TRBD1 (6 bases). Germline CDR1 and CDR2: KGHSH and LQKENI. V was pared by 1 base and J by 4 bases, with 10 bases between. CDR3 length equals 14 residues. The CDR3 bases are TGTGCCAGCTCACCACAGCGGACAGTAGAGACCCAGTACTTC. It specifies CASSPQRTVETQYF.

The chain uses TRBV6-6 and TRBJ1-1; 7 bases map to TRBD1. Germline CDR1 MNHNY, CDR2 SVGAGI (reference sequence). Germline trimming cut 4 bases from V and 5 bases from J; bases unmatched to any gene: 4. The CDR3 totals 13 residues. Here the CDR3 reads CASSSGTATEAFF. The CDR3 DNA is TGTGCCAGCAGTTCGGGGACAGCAACTGAAGCTTTCTTT.

This clone showed up just a few times. The rearrangement joins TRBV28 to TRBJ2-3; D may be TRBD1 (7 bases). CDR1 and CDR2 from the germline V gene are MDHEN and SYDVKM. CDR3 size: 14 residues. With 9 bases removed from V and 4 bases from J, the gap between germline ends came to 17 bases. The CDR3 DNA reads as TGTGCCAGTGAAAGGAGGGACAGACCAGATACGCAGTATTTT. Encoded protein: CASERRDRPDTQYF.

This clone has more than one count but fewer than ten. In the same sample, other DNA sequences code for this CDR3. This chain links TRBV9 with TRBJ1-6; no definite D call. The CDR3 loop spans 15 amino acids. V shed 0 bases and J shed 4 bases, with 8 bases lying between them. The germline CDR1 and CDR2 sequences are SGDLS and YYNGEE. The CDR3 spells CASSVGGSYNSPLHF. The CDR3 nucleotides read TGTGCCAGCAGCGTAGGGGGTTCTTATAATTCACCCCTCCACTTT.